The text below deals with one T cell receptor beta chain. CDR3 length equals 16 residues. Germline V gene sequence: CDR1 SGHTS, CDR2 YDEGEE. J was trimmed by 2 bases and V by 3 bases; bases with no gene match: 7. The sample originates from a study of cytomegalovirus exposure and HLA in healthy donors. 13 Jbeta primers and 60 Vbeta primers were used for the PCR. Produced via immunoSEQ multiplex PCR; TCRdb's table is partial and in-frame only. This sample yields 120,000 to 150,000 clones, of which around 84% are seen a single time; about 3% belongs to the top ten. This TCR was recovered from a man aged 35 to 55 in good health and CMV-seropositive. The chain recombines TRBV5-8 with TRBJ2-3, with TRBD2 matching 9 bases. The specimen sequenced was PBMCs. The DNA for the CDR3 is TGTGCCAGCAGCTCGGCGGGAGGGCAAAACACAGATACGCAGTATTTT. Encoded protein: CASSSAGGQNTDTQYF.